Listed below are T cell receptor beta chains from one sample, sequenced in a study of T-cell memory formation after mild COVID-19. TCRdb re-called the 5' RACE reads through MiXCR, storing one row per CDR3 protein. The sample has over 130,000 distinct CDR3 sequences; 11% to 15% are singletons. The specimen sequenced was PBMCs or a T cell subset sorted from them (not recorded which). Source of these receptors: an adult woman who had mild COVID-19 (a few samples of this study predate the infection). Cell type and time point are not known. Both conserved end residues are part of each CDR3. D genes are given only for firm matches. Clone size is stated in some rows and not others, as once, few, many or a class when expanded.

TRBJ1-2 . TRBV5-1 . TGCGCCAGCAGCTCCAGCGGGGGGAACGGCTACACCTTC CASSSSGGNGYTF
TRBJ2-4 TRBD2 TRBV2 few TGTGCCAGCAGTGAGCTAGCGGGGGGGCAATGGAACATTCAGTACTTC CASSELAGGQWNIQYF
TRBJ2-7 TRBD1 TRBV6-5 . TGTGCCAGCAGTCAGACAGGGTATACCTACGAGCAGTACTTC CASSQTGYTYEQYF
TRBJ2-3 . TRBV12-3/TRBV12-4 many TGTGCCAGCAGTTTTTTTGCGGCAGGGGCAGATACGCAGTATTTT CASSFFAAGADTQYF
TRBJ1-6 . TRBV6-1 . TGTGCCACCGAACCGGGAGCCTCTAATTCACCCCTCCACTTT CATEPGASNSPLHF
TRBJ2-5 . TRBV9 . TGTGCCAGCAGCGTGTCACAGGCTTTACAAGAGACCCAGTACTTC CASSVSQALQETQYF
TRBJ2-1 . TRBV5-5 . TGTGCCAGCAGCTTGATCCAGCGGGTAACCTACAATGAGCAGTTCTTC CASSLIQRVTYNEQFF
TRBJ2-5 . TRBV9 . TGTGCCAGCAGCCCCCATCCGACAGATTTAAGAGAGACCCAGTACTTC CASSPHPTDLRETQYF
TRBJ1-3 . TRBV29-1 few TGCAGCGTTGATGGGGGGAACACCATATATTTT CSVDGGNTIYF
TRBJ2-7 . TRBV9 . TGTGCCAGCAGCCCAATATACAGCTCCTACGAGCAGTACTTC CASSPIYSSYEQYF
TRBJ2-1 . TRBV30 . TGTGCCTGGAGTGGACTTCTCAATGAGCAGTTCTTC CAWSGLLNEQFF
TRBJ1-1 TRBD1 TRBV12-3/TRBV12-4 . TGTGCCAGCAGTCAGACAGGGTGGGACACTGAAGCTTTCTTT CASSQTGWDTEAFF
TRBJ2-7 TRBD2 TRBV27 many TGTGCCAGCAGTTTATGGTCTAGCGGGACGTACGAGCAGTACTTC CASSLWSSGTYEQYF
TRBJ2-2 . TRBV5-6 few TGTGCCAGCCATTCCCCGAGGGGGGAGCTGTTTTTT CASHSPRGELFF
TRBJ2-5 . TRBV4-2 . TGTGCCAGCAGCCAAGATTCGCAAGAGACCCAGTACTTC CASSQDSQETQYF
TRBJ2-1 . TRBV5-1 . TGCGCCAGCAGCTTGGCTCGGGGTAGCTCCTACAATGAGCAGTTCTTC CASSLARGSSYNEQFF
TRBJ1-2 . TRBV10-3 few TGTGCCATCAGTGAGGCAGGGGCCAACACTAACTATGGCTACACCTTC CAISEAGANTNYGYTF
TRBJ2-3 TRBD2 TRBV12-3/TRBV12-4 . TGTGCCAGCTTTGGGGGGGGAGACACAGATACGCAGTATTTT CASFGGGDTDTQYF
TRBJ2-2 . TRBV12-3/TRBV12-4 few TGTGCCAGCAGTTTGCTGGTTGTAGGGGAGCTGTTTTTT CASSLLVVGELFF
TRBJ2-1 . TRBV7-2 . TGTGCCAGCAGCTTAGGACCCGCCGGGGAGCAGTTCTTC CASSLGPAGEQFF
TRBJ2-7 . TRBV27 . TGTGCCAGCAGCTCAAAGCGGGTAACAGCAGGATACGAGCAGTACTTC CASSSKRVTAGYEQYF
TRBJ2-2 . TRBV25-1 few TGTGCCAGCAGTGAATCTGCGTACACCGGGGAGCTGTTTTTT CASSESAYTGELFF
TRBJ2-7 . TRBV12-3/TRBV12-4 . TGTGCCAGCAGTTTTGGTTTGAAAAGCTACGAGCAGTACTTC CASSFGLKSYEQYF
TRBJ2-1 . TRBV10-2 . TGCGCCAGCAGTGGCGAGGCGGTGAATGAGCAGTTCTTC CASSGEAVNEQFF
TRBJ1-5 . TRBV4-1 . TGCGCCAGCAGCCAAGAGTGGGAAAGCAATCAGCCCCAGCATTTT CASSQEWESNQPQHF
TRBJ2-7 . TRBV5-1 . TGCGCCAGCAGCTTGGACCGAGGGGAGAGGGAGCAGTACTTC CASSLDRGEREQYF
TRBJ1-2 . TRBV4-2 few TGTGCCAGCAGCCAAGAAAGGGGGGGGATGGGCGGCTACACCTTC CASSQERGGMGGYTF
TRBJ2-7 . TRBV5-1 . TGCGCCAGCAGCCAGAACCCCGCGGGTCTTAGCTCCTACGAGCAGTACTTC CASSQNPAGLSSYEQYF
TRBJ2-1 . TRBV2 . TGTGCCAGCAGAAACCGGGACTCAGAACCTGATAATGAGCAGTTCTTC CASRNRDSEPDNEQFF
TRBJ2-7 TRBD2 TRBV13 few TGTGCCAGCAGCTTAAGACTAGCGGGGGACTACGAGCAGTACTTC CASSLRLAGDYEQYF
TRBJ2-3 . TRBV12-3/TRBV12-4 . TGTGCCAGCAGTTTTGGCAGGTTCACAGATACGCAGTATTTT CASSFGRFTDTQYF
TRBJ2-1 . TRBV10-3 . TGTGCCATCAGTTCAGGGGGGTCGTACAATGAGCAGTTCTTC CAISSGGSYNEQFF
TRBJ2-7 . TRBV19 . TGTGCCAGTAGTATTGGGTCAGTCAGATCTTACGAGCAGTACTTC CASSIGSVRSYEQYF
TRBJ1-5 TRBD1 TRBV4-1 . TGCGCCAGCAGCCAAGATCCTTTCCCGGGACAGATCAATCAGCCCCAGCATTTT CASSQDPFPGQINQPQHF
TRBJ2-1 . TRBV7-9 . TGTGCCGGAATTTTTCCTTTCGGGACGGGAGAGGGGTACAATGAGCAGTTCTTC CAGIFPFGTGEGYNEQFF
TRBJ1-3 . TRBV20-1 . TGCAGTGCTAGGCTGTTGGAATCAGGGTATGGAAACACCATATATTTT CSARLLESGYGNTIYF
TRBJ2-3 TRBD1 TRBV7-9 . TGTGCCAGCAGCCATTTAGACCTGGCAGGGGGCGAGGGCACAGATACGCAGTATTTT CASSHLDLAGGEGTDTQYF
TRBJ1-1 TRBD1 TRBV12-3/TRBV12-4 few TGTGCCAGCAAACCGACAGGGGGCAAAACTGAAGCTTTCTTT CASKPTGGKTEAFF
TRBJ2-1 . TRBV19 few TGTGCCAGTAGTATAGTCGATCTCGGACTCGGCTACAATGAGCAGTTCTTC CASSIVDLGLGYNEQFF
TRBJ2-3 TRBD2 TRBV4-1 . TGCGCCAGCAGCCAACCGGGACTAGCGGCGGGAGGCACAGATACGCAGTATTTT CASSQPGLAAGGTDTQYF